What follows are 30 T cell receptor beta chains derived from one specimen sequenced in a study of identical twins. TCRdb reprocessed the 5' RACE reads with MiXCR, giving one entry per CDR3 protein. Seen here are approximately 550,000 distinct CDR3 sequences, under 25% observed once, and the top ten hold roughly 0.5%. This sample also appeared in a second study, on yellow fever vaccine responses in identical twins.

The sample taken for sequencing was CD4+ T cells sorted from blood. Receptor source: a woman under 30 in good health.

This chain uses TRBV9 with TRBJ2-1; tentative D call: TRBD2 (6 bases). The germline V and J ends were trimmed by 4 bases and 4 bases, with 18 bases remaining between them. The CDR3 is 16 residues long. The germline V gene has CDR1 SGDLS and CDR2 YYNGEE. In DNA form, the CDR3 reads TGTGCCAGCAGCCTTAAAGGCGGGATGGGATACAATGAGCAGTTCTTC. Encoded protein: CASSLKGGMGYNEQFF.

This clonotype was detected only a few times. The chain joins TRBV18 to TRBJ2-3; 12 bases agree with TRBD2. The CDR3 covers 18 residues. The trim removed 1 base at V and 4 bases at J, leaving 9 bases unmatched. Per the germline V gene, CDR1 is KGHSH and CDR2 is LQKENI. As DNA, the CDR3 is TGTGCCAGCTCACCACGGCTGACTAGCGGGGGAGGCGCAGATACGCAGTATTTT. This gives the protein CASSPRLTSGGGADTQYF.

This clonotype has a handful of counts. The gene calls are TRBV10-3 and TRBJ2-7, with 9 bases identical to TRBD1. The trim removed 5 bases at V and 3 bases at J, leaving 5 bases unmatched. Germline lookup yields CDR1 ENHRY and CDR2 SYGVKD. There are 14 residues in the CDR3. CDR3 nucleotides: TGTGCCATCAGTCCGGGACAGGGACTCTACGAGCAGTACTTC. Translated: CAISPGQGLYEQYF.

The rearrangement links TRBV6-5 to TRBJ2-5, with a possible D match to TRBD2 (7 bases). This CDR3 is 15 amino acids long. Germline V gene lookup returns CDR1 MNHEY and CDR2 SVGAGI. Between the trimmed V and J ends, which lost 0 bases and 5 bases, there was a span of 13 bases. CDR3 coding DNA: TGTGCCAGCAGTTACTCTGGGGGAGGGGGGGAGACCCAGTACTTC. It specifies CASSYSGGGGETQYF.

In this sample, this clonotype turned up many times. This chain uses TRBV12-3 or TRBV12-4 with TRBJ2-1, with D possibly TRBD1 on 7 matching bases. This CDR3 region has 14 residues. The V end was cut by 3 bases, the J end by 8 bases, with 14 bases between. In nucleotides, the CDR3 is TGTGCCAGCAGTTTGTACCAGGGGGGCGATGAGCAGTTCTTC. Its translation is CASSLYQGGDEQFF.

The rearrangement links TRBV7-9 to TRBJ2-1; 10 bases map to TRBD2. The J segment lost 4 bases and the V segment lost 6 bases, leaving 6 bases of the junction unmatched. Germline assignment: CDR1 SEHNR and CDR2 FQNEAQ (reference sequence). The CDR3 has 15 residues. Here the CDR3 DNA reads TGTGCCAGCAGGACCCTAGCGGGAGTGTACAATGAGCAGTTCTTC. Its translation is CASRTLAGVYNEQFF. The full variable domain, with the rest looked up from reference TRBV7-9 and TRBJ2-1, is DTGVSQNPRHKITKRGQNVTFRCDPISEHNRLYWYRQTLGQGPEFLTYFQNEAQLEKSRLLSDRFSAERPKGSFSTLEIQRTEQGDSAMYLCASRTLAGVYNEQFFGPGTRLTVL.

Only a few counts were recorded for this clonotype. This rearrangement joins TRBV25-1 to TRBJ2-2, with TRBD1 identical over 7 bases. CDR1 is MGHDK, CDR2 SYGVNS, per germline. The CDR3 sequence is 14 residues long. V lost 5 bases and J lost 3; bases outside the gene matches: 3. CDR3 sequence: CASSKTGYTGELFF. CDR3 nucleotides: TGTGCCAGCAGTAAGACAGGGTACACCGGGGAGCTGTTTTTT.

CDR3 residues: CASSWRAQETQYF. The CDR3 DNA follows: TGTGCCAGCAGTTGGCGGGCCCAAGAGACCCAGTACTTC. The chain has TRBV12-3 or TRBV12-4 and TRBJ2-5; a weak D match, TRBD2 (5 bases). This CDR3 has 13 amino acids. With 4 bases removed from V and 1 base from J, the gap between germline ends came to 7 bases.

This sequence joins TRBV7-3 and TRBJ2-5, with D perhaps TRBD2 (7 bases). Germline CDR1 SGHTA, CDR2 FQGTGA. V dropped 2 bases and J dropped 5 bases, with 18 bases sitting between them. The CDR3 has 16 amino acids. CDR3 region: CASSLGGAGAFETQYF. CDR3 bases: TGTGCCAGCAGCTTAGGGGGGGCGGGAGCTTTCGAGACCCAGTACTTC.

This clonotype was counted between two and nine times. V and J are TRBV7-2 and TRBJ2-1, with 8 nucleotides matching TRBD2. The CDR3 contains 15 residues. CDR1 SGHTA and CDR2 FQGNSA come from the germline V gene. The V segment lost 5 bases and the J segment 7 bases; nucleotides outside the gene matches: 10. CDR3 bases: TGTGCCAGCAGCAGACCCGGGACTAGTGCGAATGAGCAGTTCTTC. Its translation is CASSRPGTSANEQFF.

This chain joins TRBV12-3 or TRBV12-4 and TRBJ2-7; 13 positions match TRBD2. With V trimmed by 3 bases and J by 8 bases, 4 bases remained unmatched. The length of the CDR3 is 14 residues. This CDR3 is CASSFLGTSGKQYF. As DNA, the CDR3 is TGTGCCAGCAGTTTCTTGGGGACTAGCGGGAAGCAGTACTTC.

This chain's CDR3 is CASSEGRLTSPEQYV. DNA of the CDR3: TGTGCCAGCAGTGAAGGGAGGTTAACGTCCCCCGAGCAGTACGTC. The genes are TRBV6-1 and TRBJ2-7; the D gene is possibly TRBD2 (5 bases). In germline, CDR1 is MNHNS, CDR2 SASEGT. CDR3 size: 15 residues. The V end lost 1 base, the J end lost 6 bases, and 16 bases lay between the germline ends.

The V gene is TRBV10-3, the J gene TRBJ2-3; D is unresolved. V lost 9 bases, J lost 0 bases, and 10 bases lay in between. The length of the CDR3 is 13 residues. The germline gives CDR1 ENHRY, CDR2 SYGVKD. In DNA, the CDR3 is TGTGCCATAACAAACACTAGCACAGATACGCAGTATTTT. Translating gives CAITNTSTDTQYF.

The chain couples TRBV2 to TRBJ2-3; TRBD1 matches at 7 bases. The CDR3 has 13 amino acids. Germline CDR1 is SNHLY and CDR2 is FYNNEI. The J segment lost 6 bases and the V segment lost 6 bases, leaving 6 bases of the junction unmatched. This chain's CDR3 is CASRLTQGDTQYF. The CDR3 DNA reads TGTGCCAGCAGACTAACACAGGGGGATACGCAGTATTTT. Combining the CDR3 with reference TRBV2 and TRBJ2-3 gives the whole variable domain EPEVTQTPSHQVTQMGQEVILRCVPISNHLYFYWYRQILGQKVEFLVSFYNNEISEKSEIFDDQFSVERPDGSNFTLKIRSTKLEDSAMYFCASRLTQGDTQYFGPGTRLTVL.

This clonotype was seen at least ten times. The chain is built from TRBV5-6 and TRBJ2-1; 9 bases line up with TRBD2. This CDR3 is built from 16 residues. V lost 0 bases, J lost 5 bases, and 6 bases stayed unmatched. Germline assignment: CDR1 SGHDT and CDR2 YYEEEE. The CDR3 coding sequence is TGTGCCAGCAGCTTGGCAGGGCTAGCGGGGAACAATGAGCAGTTCTTC. This gives the protein CASSLAGLAGNNEQFF.

The chain employs TRBV11-3 and TRBJ2-2, with 14 bases that match TRBD2. Germline lookup yields CDR1 SGHNT and CDR2 YENEEA. This CDR3 is built from 17 residues. J was trimmed by 4 bases and V by 5 bases; bases with no gene match: 6. In DNA form, the CDR3 reads TGTGCCAGCAGCCCGGGGACTAGCGGGGGTAGCACCGGGGAGCTGTTTTTT. The encoded protein is CASSPGTSGGSTGELFF.

This chain links TRBV20-1 with TRBJ2-7; 10 bases are shared with TRBD2. The CDR3 has 14 amino acids. The junction had 7 bases not matched to a gene; V was cut back by 3 bases and J by 5 bases. Germline V gene data show CDR1 as DFQATT and CDR2 as SNEGSKA (reference sequence). CDR3: CSARASGGLNEQYV. The CDR3 region has the DNA TGCAGTGCTAGGGCTAGCGGGGGCCTAAACGAGCAGTACGTC.

This chain joins TRBV27 and TRBJ2-2; 11 bases map to TRBD1. CDR1 and CDR2 (germline): MNHEY, SMNVEV (reference sequence). CDR3 size: 15 residues. V trimming: 5 bases; J trimming: 3 bases; junction bases outside the gene matches: 2. CDR3 loop: CASSRTGGDTGELFF. CDR3 nucleotides: TGTGCCAGCAGTAGGACAGGGGGCGACACCGGGGAGCTGTTTTTT.

V usage is TRBV20-1 and J usage is TRBJ2-3; 12 bases agree with TRBD2. CDR1 is DFQATT, CDR2 SNEGSKA, per germline (reference sequence). Trimming removed 5 bases from V and 7 bases from J; junction bases left unmatched: 19. There are 18 residues in the CDR3. In nucleotides, the CDR3 is TGCAGTGCTCCCGAACTAGCGGGGGGCCCTAACGCCGTGAATACGCAGTATTTT. Its translation: CSAPELAGGPNAVNTQYF.

This chain joins TRBV7-8 and TRBJ2-7; D gene uncertain. Germline V gene lookup returns CDR1 SGHVS and CDR2 FQNEAQ. The V end was cut by 5 bases, the J end by 3 bases, with 14 bases between. There are 14 residues in the CDR3. The CDR3 DNA is TGTGCCAGCAGCAAATGGCCAGATTACTACGAGCAGTACTTC. It is translated as CASSKWPDYYEQYF.

Comment on this clonotype: Germline and junction disagree at one end, which may indicate a read error. The chain employs TRBV14 and TRBJ2-1, with 14 bases matching TRBD2. Germline V gives CDR1 SGHDN, CDR2 FVKESK. CDR3 length equals 13 residues. The CDR3 DNA reads as TGTGCCAGCAGCCTAGGGACTAGCGGGAGAAGGATCTTC. Protein sequence: CASSLGTSGRRIF.

This clonotype was detected only a few times. The chain joins TRBV7-9 to TRBJ2-7; 7 bases match TRBD1. The V gene end was trimmed by 3 bases and the J gene end by 1 base; junction bases not matched to a gene: 3. This CDR3 contains 14 residues. Germline V gene lookup returns CDR1 SEHNR and CDR2 FQNEAQ (reference sequence). CDR3 amino acids: CASSLDRLSYEQYF. The CDR3 DNA reads as TGTGCCAGCAGCTTGGACAGGTTATCCTACGAGCAGTACTTC. The full variable domain, with the rest looked up from reference TRBV7-9 and TRBJ2-7, is DTGVSQNPRHKITKRGQNVTFRCDPISEHNRLYWYRQTLGQGPEFLTYFQNEAQLEKSRLLSDRFSAERPKGSFSTLEIQRTEQGDSAMYLCASSLDRLSYEQYFGPGTRLTVT.

The chain employs TRBV7-6 and TRBJ1-6; maybe TRBD1 (6 bases). The CDR3 sequence is 14 residues long. Looked up from germline, CDR1 is SGHVS and CDR2 is FNYEAQ. V gave up 9 bases and J gave up 5 bases, with 14 bases separating them. The CDR3 spells CASKGTGNNSPLHF. Here the CDR3 DNA reads TGTGCCAGTAAGGGAACAGGGAATAATTCACCCCTCCACTTT.

This clonotype appeared a few times. The rearrangement joins TRBV7-9 to TRBJ2-1, with 7 bases lining up with TRBD2. The CDR3 is 16 amino acids. CDR1 and CDR2 from the germline V gene are SEHNR and FQNEAQ (reference sequence). Germline trimming cut 3 bases from V and 4 bases from J; bases unmatched to any gene: 9. CDR3 residues: CASSFRAGAAYNEQFF. The CDR3 DNA follows: TGTGCCAGCAGCTTTCGGGCGGGAGCCGCTTACAATGAGCAGTTCTTC.

This chain joins TRBV9 and TRBJ2-3; D is tentatively TRBD1 or TRBD2 (6 bases each). V was shortened by 7 bases and J by 3 bases, with 21 bases between the two germline ends. The CDR3 loop spans 16 amino acids. Per germline, CDR1 SGDLS and CDR2 YYNGEE. The CDR3 here is CASSPRPGASTDTQYF. CDR3 nucleotides: TGTGCCAGCTCCCCCCGGCCGGGGGCCTCGACAGATACGCAGTATTTT. Based on the CDR3 plus reference TRBV9 and TRBJ2-3, the full variable domain is DSGVTQTPKHLITATGQRVTLRCSPRSGDLSVYWYQQSLDQGLQFLIQYYNGEERAKGNILERFSAQQFPDLHSELNLSSLELGDSALYFCASSPRPGASTDTQYFGPGTRLTVL.

The chain is built from TRBV7-2 and TRBJ2-7, with D tentatively TRBD2 (6 bases). Per germline, CDR1 SGHTA and CDR2 FQGNSA. The CDR3 spans 14 residues. Trimming stripped 5 bases from V and 6 bases from J, with 17 bases between. For the CDR3, the DNA is TGTGCCAGCAGCCCGCCCCCACTAGCAGGCGAGCAGTACTTC. Residues: CASSPPPLAGEQYF.

This clonotype was seen a handful of times. The CDR3, as DNA: TGTGCCAGCAGCTCCGACCCCGGCGGGTTGACAGATACGCAGTATTTT. Translating it yields CASSSDPGGLTDTQYF. V usage is TRBV7-9 and J usage is TRBJ2-3; weak D call: TRBD2 (5 bases). Germline CDR1 is SEHNR and CDR2 is FQNEAQ (reference sequence). This CDR3 is built from 16 residues. The V and J ends lost 4 bases and 3 bases respectively, with 17 bases between them.

This clonotype was detected a few times. The chain uses TRBV6-5 and TRBJ1-1, with D possibly TRBD1 on 5 matching bases. The length of the CDR3 is 15 residues. Trimming stripped 0 bases from V and 6 bases from J, with 14 bases between. The germline CDR1 and CDR2 sequences are MNHEY and SVGAGI. CDR3 in amino acids: CASSYSGVGIAEAFF. DNA for the CDR3: TGTGCCAGCAGTTACTCGGGGGTTGGGATCGCTGAAGCTTTCTTT.

This clonotype was found a few times. CDR3 region: CSASLQGAEKTQYF. In DNA, the CDR3 is TGCAGTGCTAGCTTACAGGGGGCTGAGAAGACCCAGTACTTC. The rearrangement uses TRBV20-1 and TRBJ2-5; 9 bases fit TRBD1. The CDR3 consists of 14 residues. J lost 6 bases, V lost 3 bases, and 8 bases had no gene match. CDR1 is DFQATT and CDR2 is SNEGSKA in the germline V gene (reference sequence).

The gene calls are TRBV20-1 and TRBJ1-5, with TRBD1 identical over 7 bases. Germline V CDR1 and CDR2: DFQATT, SNEGSKA (reference sequence). The CDR3 extends over 14 amino acids. V lost 6 bases to trimming and J lost 3 bases; unmatched junction nucleotides: 8. The DNA of the CDR3 is TGCAGTGCCCAGGGGGACAGAGACAATCAGCCCCAGCATTTT. This translates into CSAQGDRDNQPQHF.